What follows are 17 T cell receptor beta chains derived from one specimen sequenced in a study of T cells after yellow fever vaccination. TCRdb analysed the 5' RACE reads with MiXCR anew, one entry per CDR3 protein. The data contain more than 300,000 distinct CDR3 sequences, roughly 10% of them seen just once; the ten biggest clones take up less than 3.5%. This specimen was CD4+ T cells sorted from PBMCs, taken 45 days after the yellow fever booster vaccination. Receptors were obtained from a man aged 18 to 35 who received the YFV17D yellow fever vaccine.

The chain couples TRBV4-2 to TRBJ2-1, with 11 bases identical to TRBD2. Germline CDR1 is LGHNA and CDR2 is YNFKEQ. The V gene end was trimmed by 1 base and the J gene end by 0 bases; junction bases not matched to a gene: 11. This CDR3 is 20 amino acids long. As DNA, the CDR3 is TGTGCCAGCAGCCAAGTGAGGCCTAGCGGGGGGCTTAGCTCCTACAATGAGCAGTTCTTC. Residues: CASSQVRPSGGLSSYNEQFF.

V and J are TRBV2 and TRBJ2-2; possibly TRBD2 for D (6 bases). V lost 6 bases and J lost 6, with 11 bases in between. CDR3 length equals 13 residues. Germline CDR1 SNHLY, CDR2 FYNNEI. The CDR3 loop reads CASRPTSSGELFF. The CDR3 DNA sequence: TGTGCCAGCAGGCCAACTAGCTCCGGGGAGCTGTTTTTT.

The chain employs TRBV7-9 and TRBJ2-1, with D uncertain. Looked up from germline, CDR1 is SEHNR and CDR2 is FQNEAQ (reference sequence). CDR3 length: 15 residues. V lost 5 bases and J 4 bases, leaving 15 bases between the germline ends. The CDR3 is CASSVGLRRYNEQFF. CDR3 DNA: TGTGCCAGCAGCGTAGGCCTCCGGCGATACAATGAGCAGTTCTTC.

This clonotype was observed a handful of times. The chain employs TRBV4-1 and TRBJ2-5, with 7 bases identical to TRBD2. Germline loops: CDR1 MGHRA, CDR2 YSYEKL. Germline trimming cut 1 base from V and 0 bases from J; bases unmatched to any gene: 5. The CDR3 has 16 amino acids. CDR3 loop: CASSQVSAGNQETQYF. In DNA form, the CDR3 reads TGCGCCAGCAGCCAAGTGTCAGCGGGGAACCAAGAGACCCAGTACTTC.

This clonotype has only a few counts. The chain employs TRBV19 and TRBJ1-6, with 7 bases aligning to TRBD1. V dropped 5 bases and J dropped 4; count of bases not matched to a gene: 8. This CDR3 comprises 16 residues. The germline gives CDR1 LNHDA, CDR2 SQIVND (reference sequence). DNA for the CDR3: TGTGCCAGTAGTCTAGCCGGGACAGCGTATAATTCACCCCTCCACTTT. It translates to CASSLAGTAYNSPLHF.

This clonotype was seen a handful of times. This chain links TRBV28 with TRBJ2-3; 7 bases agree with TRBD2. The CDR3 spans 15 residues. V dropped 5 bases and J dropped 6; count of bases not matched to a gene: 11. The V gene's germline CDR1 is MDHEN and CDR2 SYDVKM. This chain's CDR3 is CASSPTSVVTDTQYF. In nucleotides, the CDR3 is TGTGCCAGCAGTCCAACTAGCGTAGTAACGGATACGCAGTATTTT.

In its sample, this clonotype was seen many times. CDR3 sequence reads: CASRSSGGTYNEQFF. For the CDR3, the DNA is TGCGCCAGCAGATCTAGCGGGGGGACTTACAATGAGCAGTTCTTC. The chain joins TRBV5-1 to TRBJ2-1, with 11 nucleotides matching TRBD2. This CDR3 is built from 15 residues. Germline CDR1 SGHRS, CDR2 YFSETQ. V trimming: 5 bases; J trimming: 4 bases; junction bases outside the gene matches: 5.

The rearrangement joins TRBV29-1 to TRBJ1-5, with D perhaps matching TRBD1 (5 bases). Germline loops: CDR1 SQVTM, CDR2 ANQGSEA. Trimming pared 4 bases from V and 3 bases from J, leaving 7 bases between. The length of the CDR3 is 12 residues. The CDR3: CSVVTDNQPQHF. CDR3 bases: TGCAGCGTTGTGACAGACAATCAGCCCCAGCATTTT.

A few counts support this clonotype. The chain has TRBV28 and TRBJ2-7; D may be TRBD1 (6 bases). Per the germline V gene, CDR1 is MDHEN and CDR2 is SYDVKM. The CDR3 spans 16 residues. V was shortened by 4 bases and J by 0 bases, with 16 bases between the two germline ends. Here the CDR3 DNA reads TGTGCCAGCAGTTCCAACCACCCGGACAGCTCCTACGAGCAGTACGTC. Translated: CASSSNHPDSSYEQYV.

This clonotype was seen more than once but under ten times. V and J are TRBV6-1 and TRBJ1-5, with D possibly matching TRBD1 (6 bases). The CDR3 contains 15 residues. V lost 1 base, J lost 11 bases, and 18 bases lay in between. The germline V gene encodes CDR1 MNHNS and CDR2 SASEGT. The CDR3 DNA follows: TGTGCCAGCAGTGAAGTTTCTACAGGGTTCCAGTCCCAGCATTTT. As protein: CASSEVSTGFQSQHF.

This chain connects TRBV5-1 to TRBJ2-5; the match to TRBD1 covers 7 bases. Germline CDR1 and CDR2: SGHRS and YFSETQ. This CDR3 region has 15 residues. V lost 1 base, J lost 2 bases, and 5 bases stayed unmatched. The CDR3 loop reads CASSLPDREQETQYF. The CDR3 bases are TGCGCCAGCAGCTTGCCCGACAGGGAACAAGAGACCCAGTACTTC.

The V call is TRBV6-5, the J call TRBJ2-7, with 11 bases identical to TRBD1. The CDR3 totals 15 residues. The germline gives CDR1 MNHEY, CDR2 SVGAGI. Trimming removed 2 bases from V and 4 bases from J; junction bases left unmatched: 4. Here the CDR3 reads CASSYGQGALYEQYF. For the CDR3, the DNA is TGTGCCAGCAGTTACGGACAGGGGGCATTGTACGAGCAGTACTTC.

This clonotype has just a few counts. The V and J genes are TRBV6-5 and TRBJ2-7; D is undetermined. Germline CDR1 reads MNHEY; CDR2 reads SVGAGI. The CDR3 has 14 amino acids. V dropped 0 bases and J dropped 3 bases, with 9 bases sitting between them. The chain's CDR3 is CASSYSGQLYEQYF. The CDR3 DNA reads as TGTGCCAGCAGTTACTCGGGCCAGCTCTACGAGCAGTACTTC.

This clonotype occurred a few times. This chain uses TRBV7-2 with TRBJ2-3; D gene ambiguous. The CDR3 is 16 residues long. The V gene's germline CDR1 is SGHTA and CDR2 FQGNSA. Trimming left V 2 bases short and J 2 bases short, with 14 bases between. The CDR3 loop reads CASSLRVDINTDTQYF. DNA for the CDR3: TGTGCCAGCAGCTTACGGGTCGACATAAACACAGATACGCAGTATTTT.

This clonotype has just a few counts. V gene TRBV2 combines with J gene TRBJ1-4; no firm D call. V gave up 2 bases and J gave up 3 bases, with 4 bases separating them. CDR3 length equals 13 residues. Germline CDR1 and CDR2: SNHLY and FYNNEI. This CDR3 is CASSERSNEKLFF. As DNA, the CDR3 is TGTGCCAGCAGTGAAAGGTCTAATGAAAAACTGTTTTTT.

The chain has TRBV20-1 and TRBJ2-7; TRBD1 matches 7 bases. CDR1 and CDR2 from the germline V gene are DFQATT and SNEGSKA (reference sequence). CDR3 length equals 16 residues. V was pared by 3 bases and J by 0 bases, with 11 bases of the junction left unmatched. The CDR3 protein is CSARGNRGRSSYEQYF. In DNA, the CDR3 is TGCAGTGCTAGGGGTAACAGGGGCCGAAGCTCCTACGAGCAGTACTTC.

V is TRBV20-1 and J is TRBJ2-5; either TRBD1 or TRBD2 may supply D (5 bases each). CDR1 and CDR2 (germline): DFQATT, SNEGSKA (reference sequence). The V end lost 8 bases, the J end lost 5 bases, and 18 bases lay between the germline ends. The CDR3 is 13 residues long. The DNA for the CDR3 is TGCAGTCCTCGGGACGGCCGCGGGGAGACCCAGTACTTC. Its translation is CSPRDGRGETQYF.